This TCR beta chain is drawn from a study of CD8 T cells in ankylosing spondylitis. The study's findings and limits: In synovial fluid and blood from reactive arthritis, some motif variants were previously reported. Characteristic, it appeared, of ankylosing spondylitis blood was a TCR beta motif of roughly eight highly homologous variants.

TCRdb re-called the 5' RACE reads through MiXCR, storing one row per CDR3 protein. In the table there are 250,000 to 350,000 distinct CDR3 sequences, approximately 20% of which are singletons. CDR3 length equals 12 residues. Germline assignment: CDR1 LNHNV and CDR2 YYDKDF (reference sequence). Trimming stripped 1 base from V and 3 bases from J, with 3 bases between. This clonotype has only a few counts. Its antigen is unknown. This clonotype was sampled from a male donor with ankylosing spondylitis or in good health (not recorded which). The chain is built from TRBV15 and TRBJ1-1; D ambiguous. The sample comprised blood, either unsorted or a sorted T cell fraction (not recorded which). The CDR3 sequence: CATSRADTEAFF. The CDR3 nucleotides are TGTGCCACCAGCAGAGCGGACACTGAAGCTTTCTTT. The complete variable domain, with remaining parts taken from reference TRBV15 and TRBJ1-1, reads DAMVIQNPRYQVTQFGKPVTLSCSQTLNHNVMYWYQQKSSQAPKLLFHYYDKDFNNEADTPDNFQSRRPNTSFCFLDIRSPGLGDTAMYLCATSRADTEAFFGQGTRLTVV.